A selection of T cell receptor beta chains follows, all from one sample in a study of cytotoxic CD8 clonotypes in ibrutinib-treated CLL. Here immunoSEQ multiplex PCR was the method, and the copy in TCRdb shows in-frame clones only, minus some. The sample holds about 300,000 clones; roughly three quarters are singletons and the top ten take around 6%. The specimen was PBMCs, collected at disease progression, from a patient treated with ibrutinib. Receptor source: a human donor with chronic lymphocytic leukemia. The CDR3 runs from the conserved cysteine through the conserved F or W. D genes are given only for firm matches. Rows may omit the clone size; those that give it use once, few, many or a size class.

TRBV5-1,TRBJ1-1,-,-,CASSPEGSTFGTEAFF,TGCGCCAGCAGCCCGGAGGGTTCCACATTCGGAACTGAAGCTTTCTTT
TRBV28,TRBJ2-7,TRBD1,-,CASSPRTGILDEQYF,TGTGCCAGCAGCCCCCGGACAGGAATCCTCGACGAGCAGTACTTC
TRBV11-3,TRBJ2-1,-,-,CASSPLGGSYNEQFF,TGTGCCAGCAGCCCGCTAGGGGGGAGCTACAATGAGCAGTTCTTC
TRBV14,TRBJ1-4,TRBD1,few,CASSPLHRGRGEKLFF,TGTGCCAGCAGCCCTCTTCACAGGGGTCGAGGTGAAAAACTGTTTTTT
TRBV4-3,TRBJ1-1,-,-,CASSQAGVNTEAFF,TGCGCCAGCAGCCAAGCGGGGGTGAACACTGAAGCTTTCTTT
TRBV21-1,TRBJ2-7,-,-,CAADTGPLYEQYF,TGTGCAGCGGATACAGGGCCCCTGTACGAGCAGTACTTC
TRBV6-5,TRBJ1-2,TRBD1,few,CASSYLGQGLGGYTF,TGTGCCAGCAGTTACCTGGGACAGGGCTTGGGCGGCTACACCTTC
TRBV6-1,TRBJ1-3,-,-,CASGRQTSGNTIYF,TGTGCCAGCGGAAGGCAGACATCTGGAAACACCATATATTTT
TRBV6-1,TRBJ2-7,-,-,CASSVDRTSYEQYF,TGTGCCAGCAGCGTCGACAGGACCTCATACGAGCAGTACTTC
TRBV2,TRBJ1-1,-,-,CASRSLDTSWGMNTEAFF,TGTGCCAGCAGGAGCTTGGACACGTCATGGGGCATGAACACTGAAGCTTTCTTT
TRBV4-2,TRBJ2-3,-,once,CASSQPERRNTDTQYF,TGTGCCAGCAGCCAACCGGAGAGGAGGAACACAGATACGCAGTATTTT
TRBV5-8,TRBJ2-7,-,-,CASSLVYRRAYEQYF,TGTGCCAGCAGCTTGGTGTACAGAAGGGCCTACGAGCAGTACTTC
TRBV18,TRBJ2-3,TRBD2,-,CASSPGGGDTQYF,TGTGCCAGCTCACCAGGCGGGGGGGATACGCAGTATTTT
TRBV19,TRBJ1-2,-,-,CASSPGTENYGYTF,TGTGCCAGTAGTCCCGGGACCGAAAACTATGGCTACACCTTC
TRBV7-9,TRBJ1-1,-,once,CASNSLSPTEAFF,TGTGCCAGCAACTCCTTAAGCCCCACTGAAGCTTTCTTT
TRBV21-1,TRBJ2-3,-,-,CASSGLERELYTDTQYF,TGTGCCAGCAGCGGACTAGAGCGGGAGTTGTACACAGATACGCAGTATTTT
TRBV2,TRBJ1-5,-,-,CASSERKGPGQPQHF,TGTGCCAGCAGTGAACGTAAGGGGCCTGGGCAGCCCCAGCATTTT
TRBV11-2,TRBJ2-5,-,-,CASSLGLRGRETQYF,TGTGCCAGCAGCTTAGGCTTGAGGGGGAGAGAGACCCAGTACTTC
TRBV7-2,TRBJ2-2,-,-,CASSYTGELFF,TGTGCCAGCAGCTACACCGGGGAGCTGTTTTTT
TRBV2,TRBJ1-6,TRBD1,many,CASRSRTGGSSPLHF,TGTGCCAGCAGGAGTCGGACAGGGGGGAGTTCACCCCTCCACTTT
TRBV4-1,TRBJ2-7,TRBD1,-,CASSQGPGTGARGPYEQYF,TGCGCCAGCAGCCAAGGACCCGGGACAGGGGCCAGGGGCCCCTACGAGCAGTACTTC
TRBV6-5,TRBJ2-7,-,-,CASSYSGAYREQYF,TGTGCCAGCAGTTACTCAGGGGCGTATCGCGAGCAGTACTTC
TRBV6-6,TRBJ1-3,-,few,CASSFLNTIYF,TGTGCCAGCAGTTTTCTAAACACCATATATTTT
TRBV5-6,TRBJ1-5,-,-,CASSDSYSNQPQHF,TGTGCCAGCAGCGACTCTTATAGCAATCAGCCCCAGCATTTT
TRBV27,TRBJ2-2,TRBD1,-,CATSGQGDSGELFF,TGTGCCACCAGCGGACAGGGGGATTCCGGGGAGCTGTTTTTT
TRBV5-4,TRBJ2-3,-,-,CASSPRGREGADTQYF,TGTGCCAGCAGCCCCCGTGGGAGGGAGGGGGCAGATACGCAGTATTTT
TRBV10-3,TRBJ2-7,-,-,CAIAGSGTNEQYF,TGTGCCATCGCTGGCAGCGGTACCAACGAGCAGTACTTC
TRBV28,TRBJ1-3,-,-,CASSRDSRSGNTIYF,TGTGCCAGCAGTCGCGACAGCCGCTCTGGAAACACCATATATTTT
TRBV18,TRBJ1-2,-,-,CASSPLGNGYTF,TGTGCCAGCTCACCACTGGGGAATGGCTACACCTTC
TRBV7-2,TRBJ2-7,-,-,CASSLVSSRAPYEQYF,TGTGCCAGCAGCTTAGTTTCAAGCAGGGCTCCCTACGAGCAGTACTTC
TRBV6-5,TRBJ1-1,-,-,CASSPNRVGTEAFF,TGTGCCAGCAGCCCGAACAGGGTCGGCACTGAAGCTTTCTTT
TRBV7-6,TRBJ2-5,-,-,CASSLSQGETQYF,TGTGCCAGCAGCTTATCGCAAGGAGAGACCCAGTACTTC
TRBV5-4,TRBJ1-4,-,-,CASSLKGGGEKLFF,TGTGCCAGCAGCTTGAAAGGAGGGGGGGAAAAACTGTTTTTT
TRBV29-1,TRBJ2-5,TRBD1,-,CSVDGQGRETQYF,TGCAGCGTTGATGGACAGGGACGAGAGACCCAGTACTTC
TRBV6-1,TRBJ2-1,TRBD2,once,CASRESGSQGEEQFF,TGTGCCAGCAGGGAGAGCGGGAGTCAGGGAGAGGAGCAGTTCTTC
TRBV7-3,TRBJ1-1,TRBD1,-,CASSRDRGNTEAFF,TGTGCCAGCAGCCGGGACAGAGGAAACACTGAAGCTTTCTTT
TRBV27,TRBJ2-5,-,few,CASSFSRETQYF,TGTGCCAGCAGTTTCTCTCGGGAGACCCAGTACTTC
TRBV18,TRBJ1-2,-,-,CASSPIGPGDGYTF,TGTGCCAGCTCACCAATAGGGCCCGGGGATGGCTACACCTTC
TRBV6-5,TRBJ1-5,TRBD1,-,CASSRDRDSNQPQHF,TGTGCCAGCAGCAGGGACAGGGATAGCAATCAGCCCCAGCATTTT
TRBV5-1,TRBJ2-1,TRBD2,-,CASIPHVGRAGEQFF,TGCGCCAGCATCCCACACGTCGGGAGGGCCGGTGAGCAGTTCTTC
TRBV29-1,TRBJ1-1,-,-,CSVAKGSGTEAFF,TGCAGCGTTGCCAAAGGGTCGGGAACTGAAGCTTTCTTT
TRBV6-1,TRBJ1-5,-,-,CASSPPSGGGQPQHF,TGTGCCAGCAGTCCCCCCTCAGGTGGTGGACAGCCCCAGCATTTT
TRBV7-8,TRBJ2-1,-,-,CASSFRASYNEQFF,TGTGCCAGCAGCTTTAGGGCCTCCTACAATGAGCAGTTCTTC
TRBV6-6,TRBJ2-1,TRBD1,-,CASSSGQGSYNEQFF,TGTGCCAGCAGCTCGGGACAGGGTTCCTACAATGAGCAGTTCTTC
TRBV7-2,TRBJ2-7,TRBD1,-,CASSRRDRGYEQYF,TGTGCCAGCAGCCGCCGGGACAGGGGTTACGAGCAGTACTTC
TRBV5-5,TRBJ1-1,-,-,CASSFNGVTGGTEAFF,TGTGCCAGCAGCTTTAACGGGGTCACTGGTGGCACTGAAGCTTTCTTT
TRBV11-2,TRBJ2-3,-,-,CASSPSASGVHTQYF,TGTGCCAGCAGCCCGTCGGCCTCAGGCGTCCATACGCAGTATTTT